This is a list of T cell receptor beta chains from one sample in a study of blood T cell repertoires in COVID-19. The method was immunoSEQ multiplex PCR; TCRdb's version includes in-frame clones alone and lacks a portion of them. The table lists around 150,000 clones, roughly 84% of them singletons. The source material was peripheral blood. These TCRs come from a woman aged 55-70 years with COVID-19, enrolled during active disease. Each CDR3 is given without its conserved first and last residue.

TRBV7-3	TRBJ1-2	ASSSLGQGEGYT
TRBV2	TRBJ2-3	ASRYTSGGAFSAQY
TRBV6-6	TRBJ1-2	ASSGTGTNYGYT
TRBV19	TRBJ2-2	ASSIRDRANTGELF
TRBV29-1	TRBJ1-5	SVGGRNQPQH
TRBV9	TRBJ1-1	ASSVGQRMTEAF
TRBV10-2	TRBJ2-7	ASIESRDSLEQY
TRBV20-1	TRBJ1-5	SASRPGQDNQPQH
TRBV24-1	TRBJ2-5	ATSDQATGPETQY
TRBV5-1	TRBJ1-4	ASSLTPASRTATNEKLF
TRBV6-5	TRBJ2-3	ASSYLGASTDTQY
TRBV7-2	TRBJ2-4	ASSAREVENIQY
TRBV7-3	TRBJ2-5	ASSLRGGREETQY
TRBV27	TRBJ2-7	ASSLRGGPSYEQY